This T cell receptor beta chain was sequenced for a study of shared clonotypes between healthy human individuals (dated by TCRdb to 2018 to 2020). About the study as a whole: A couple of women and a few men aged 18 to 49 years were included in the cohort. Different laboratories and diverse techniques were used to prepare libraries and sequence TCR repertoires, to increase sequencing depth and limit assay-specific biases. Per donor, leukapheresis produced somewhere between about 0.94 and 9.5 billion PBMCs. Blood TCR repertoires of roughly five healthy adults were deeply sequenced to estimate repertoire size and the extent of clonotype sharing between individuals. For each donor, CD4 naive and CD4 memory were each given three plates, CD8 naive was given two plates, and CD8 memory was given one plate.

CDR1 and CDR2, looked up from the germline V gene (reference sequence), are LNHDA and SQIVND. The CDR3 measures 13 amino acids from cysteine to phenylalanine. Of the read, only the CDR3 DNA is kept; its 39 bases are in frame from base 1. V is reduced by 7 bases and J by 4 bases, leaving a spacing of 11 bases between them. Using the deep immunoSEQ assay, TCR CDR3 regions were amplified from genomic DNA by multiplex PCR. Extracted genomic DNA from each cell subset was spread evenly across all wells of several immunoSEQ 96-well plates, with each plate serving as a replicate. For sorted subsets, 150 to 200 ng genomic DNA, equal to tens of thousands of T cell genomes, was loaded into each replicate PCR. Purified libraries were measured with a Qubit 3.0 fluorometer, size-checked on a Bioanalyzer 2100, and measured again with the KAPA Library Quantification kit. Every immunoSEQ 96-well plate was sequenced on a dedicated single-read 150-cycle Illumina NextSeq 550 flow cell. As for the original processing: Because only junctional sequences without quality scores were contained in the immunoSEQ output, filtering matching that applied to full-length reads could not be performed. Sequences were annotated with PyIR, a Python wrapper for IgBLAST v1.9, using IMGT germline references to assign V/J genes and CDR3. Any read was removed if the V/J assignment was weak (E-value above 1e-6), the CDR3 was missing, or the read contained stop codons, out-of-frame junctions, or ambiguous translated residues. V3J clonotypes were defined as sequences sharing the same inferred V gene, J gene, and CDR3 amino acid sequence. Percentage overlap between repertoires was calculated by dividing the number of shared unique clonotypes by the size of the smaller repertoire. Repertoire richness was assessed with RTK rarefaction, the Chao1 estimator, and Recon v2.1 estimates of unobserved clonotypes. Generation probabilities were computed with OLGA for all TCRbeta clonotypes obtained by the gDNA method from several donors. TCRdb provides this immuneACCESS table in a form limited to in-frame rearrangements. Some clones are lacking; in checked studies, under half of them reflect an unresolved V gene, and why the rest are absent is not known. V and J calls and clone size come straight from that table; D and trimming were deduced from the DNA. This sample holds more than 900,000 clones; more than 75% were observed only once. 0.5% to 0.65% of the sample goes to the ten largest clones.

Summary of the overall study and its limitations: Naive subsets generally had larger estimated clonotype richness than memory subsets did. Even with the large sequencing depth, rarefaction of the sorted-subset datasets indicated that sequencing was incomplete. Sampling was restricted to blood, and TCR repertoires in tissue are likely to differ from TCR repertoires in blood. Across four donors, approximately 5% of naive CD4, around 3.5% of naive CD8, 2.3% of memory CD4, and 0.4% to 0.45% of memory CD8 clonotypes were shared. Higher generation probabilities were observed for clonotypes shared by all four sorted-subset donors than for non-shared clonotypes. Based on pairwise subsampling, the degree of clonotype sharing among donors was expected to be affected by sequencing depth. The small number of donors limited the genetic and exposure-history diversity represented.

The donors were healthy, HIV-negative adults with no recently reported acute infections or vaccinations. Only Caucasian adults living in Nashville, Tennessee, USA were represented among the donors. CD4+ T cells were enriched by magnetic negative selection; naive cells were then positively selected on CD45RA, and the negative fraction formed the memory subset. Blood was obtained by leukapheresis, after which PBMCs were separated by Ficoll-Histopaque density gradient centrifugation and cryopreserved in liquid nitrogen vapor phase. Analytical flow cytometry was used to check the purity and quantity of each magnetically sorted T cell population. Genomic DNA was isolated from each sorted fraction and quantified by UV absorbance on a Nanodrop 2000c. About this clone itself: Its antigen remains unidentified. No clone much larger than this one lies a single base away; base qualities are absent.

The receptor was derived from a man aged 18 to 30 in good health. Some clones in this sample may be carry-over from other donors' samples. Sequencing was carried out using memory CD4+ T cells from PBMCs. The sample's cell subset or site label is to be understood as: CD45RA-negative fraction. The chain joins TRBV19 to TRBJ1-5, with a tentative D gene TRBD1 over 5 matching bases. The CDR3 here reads CASTRGSNQPQHF. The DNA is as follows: TGTGCCAGTACGAGGGGATCAAATCAGCCCCAGCATTTT.